The clone carrying this T cell receptor beta chain has just a few counts. Its matching antigen is unknown. The data stem from a study of beta chain features in type 1 diabetes. Across the study: Across all samples, roughly 98,000,000 sorted cells were examined. Study results and caveats: Significant though moderate, a shortening of TCRB CDR3s appeared in all four CD4+ subsets of Type 1 diabetes patients. PCR might show a preference for shorter templates, equally across patients and controls.

Via the markers CD45RO/CCR7/CD25/CD127/CD95/CD27, stem cell-like memory, regulatory, central memory and naive CD4+ cells were sorted. Populations isolated by sorting all had purity greater than 95%. The entirety of the isolated RNA underwent reverse transcription, so expressed TCRB transcripts were sequenced. Clones were read by immunoSEQ multiplex PCR, and TCRdb kept only the in-frame ones, dropping some. The data hold fewer than 300,000 clones, with roughly 22% observed a single time. V shed 0 bases and J shed 4 bases, with 15 bases lying between them. The CDR3 totals 16 residues. Germline CDR1 is KGHSH and CDR2 is LQKENI.

The chain links TRBV18 to TRBJ1-2; weak D call: TRBD1 (6 bases). The TCR comes from a woman in her thirties or forties with type 1 diabetes. The sample taken for sequencing was naive CD4+ T cells from blood. The CDR3 DNA sequence: TGTGCCAGCTCACCACCCCCGGGGGGCAGCCGCTATGGCTACACCTTC. Amino acid sequence: CASSPPPGGSRYGYTF.